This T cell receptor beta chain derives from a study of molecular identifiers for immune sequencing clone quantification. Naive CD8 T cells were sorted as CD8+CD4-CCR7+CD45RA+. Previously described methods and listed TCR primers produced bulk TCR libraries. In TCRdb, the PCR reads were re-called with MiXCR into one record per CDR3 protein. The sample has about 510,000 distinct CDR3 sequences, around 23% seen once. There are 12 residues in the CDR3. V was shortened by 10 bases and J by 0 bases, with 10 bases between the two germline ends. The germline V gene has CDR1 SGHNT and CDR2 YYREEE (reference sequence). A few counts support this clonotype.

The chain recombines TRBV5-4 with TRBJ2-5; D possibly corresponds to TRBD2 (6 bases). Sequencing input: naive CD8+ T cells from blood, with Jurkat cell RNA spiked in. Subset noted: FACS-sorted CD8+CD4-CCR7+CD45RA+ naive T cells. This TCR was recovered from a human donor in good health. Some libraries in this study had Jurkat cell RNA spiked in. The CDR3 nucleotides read TGTGCCCCGGGGGAGTACCAAGAGACCCAGTACTTC. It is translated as CAPGEYQETQYF.